The rows below give T cell receptor beta chains drawn from one sample of a study of metastatic and nonmetastatic thyroid tumors. TCRdb recomputed clones from the PCR reads via MiXCR. The sample has about 19,000 clones; about a quarter are singletons. Input material: blood. The receptors here all came from a male donor with papillary thyroid cancer or a benign thyroid nodule (not recorded which). Some clones in this sample may be carry-over from other donors' samples. Each CDR3 is given with its conserved first and last residue. The D gene is left open where the match is weak. A row's size may be missing; if present it is once, few, many or a size class.

D gene	clone size	V gene	J gene	CDR3 DNA	CDR3 protein
TRBD1	NA	TRBV7-2	TRBJ2-1	TGTGCCAGCAGAACAGGGGTACTGTACAATGAGCAGTTCTTC	CASRTGVLYNEQFF
NA	NA	TRBV30	TRBJ2-7	TGTGCCTGGAGTTCTTGGGGGACGGCCGAGGTAGTCGAGCAGTACTTC	CAWSSWGTAEVVEQYF
NA	NA	TRBV12-3/TRBV12-4	TRBJ2-5	TGTGCCAGCAGTCCTCCCTTAGCGTTACAAGAGACCCAGTACTTC	CASSPPLALQETQYF
TRBD2	many	TRBV4-3	TRBJ2-3	TGCGCCAGCAGCTCCGTTCTAGCGGGGGACCTCACAGATACGCAGTATTTT	CASSSVLAGDLTDTQYF
TRBD1	many	TRBV11-2	TRBJ1-1	TGTGCCAGCAGCCTTGACAGGGGGACTGAAGCTTTCTTT	CASSLDRGTEAFF
NA	many	TRBV5-1	TRBJ2-7	TGCGCCAGCAGCTCCTACGAGCAGTACTTC	CASSSYEQYF
NA	NA	TRBV11-3	TRBJ2-1	TGTGCCAGCAGCCCCCGGGACGGACCGACGGCCAATGAGCAGTTCTTC	CASSPRDGPTANEQFF
TRBD2	medium-sized	TRBV2	TRBJ2-3	TGTGCCAGCAGTCCCACTAGCGGGGCAGCAGATACGCAGTATTTT	CASSPTSGAADTQYF
NA	NA	TRBV2	TRBJ2-3	TGTGCCAGCAGTGCAGGGGACAGCACAGATACGCAGTATTTT	CASSAGDSTDTQYF
NA	NA	TRBV28	TRBJ1-1	TGTGCCAGCACGGAGAACGGAAACACTGAAGCTTTCTTT	CASTENGNTEAFF
NA	NA	TRBV14	TRBJ1-2	TGTGCCAGCAGCCCCCTAGAAGACAGGAGATGGAATGGCTACACCTTC	CASSPLEDRRWNGYTF